This TCR beta chain was sequenced during a study of blood T cells in healthy people across ages. Findings and limits, study-wide: Naive T cell percentage and TCR beta diversity correlated strongly. Age advanced and TCR beta diversity per million T cells fell, roughly linearly.

Concerning this clonotype: Its antigen is currently unknown.

A sample-barcoded 5' primer and a J-beta primer mix were used in a second PCR of roughly 7 to 11 cycles. Each cDNA molecule received a tag from a template-switch adaptor that had 12 random nucleotides. TCRdb redid the calling of the 5' RACE reads with MiXCR, one entry per CDR3 protein. The repertoire consists of 1.5 million to 2 million distinct CDR3 sequences, with about 50% occurring once and the leading ten covering around 2.1%. CDR1 and CDR2 (germline): DFQATT, SNEGSKA (reference sequence). The CDR3 is 11 residues long. Trimming left V 6 bases short and J 10 bases short, with 13 bases between. Donors were healthy Caucasian individuals from Russia aged roughly 6 to 95.

The TCR was taken from a woman in her forties in good health. Material for sequencing was blood. V is TRBV20-1 and J is TRBJ2-1; TRBD1 might be the D (5 bases). CDR3 sequence reads: CSASVPGEQFF. DNA of the CDR3: TGCAGTGCATCGGTCCCAGGGGAGCAGTTCTTC.